Each of the 10 T cell receptor beta chains below was sequenced from the same sample in a study of shared clonotypes between healthy human individuals. This table comes from immunoSEQ multiplex PCR, and its TCRdb copy is limited to in-frame clones, with some not included. The sample includes about 2.5 million clones, around 92% of them seen just once. Sample: naive CD4+ T cells from PBMCs. Sample subset: CD45RA+ positively selected. These receptors all come from a man aged 18 to 30 in good health. Some clones in this sample may be carry-over from other donors' samples.

J is TRBJ1-4 and V is TRBV7-2; TRBD1 is a possible D gene (5 bases). V was trimmed by 5 bases and J by 3 bases, leaving 13 bases between them. Germline lookup yields CDR1 SGHTA and CDR2 FQGNSA. The CDR3 contains 15 residues. Written as DNA, the CDR3 is TGTGCCAGCAGCCGAACTGCGGGGGCTAATGAAAAACTGTTTTTT. It is translated as CASSRTAGANEKLFF.

V usage is TRBV6-5 and J usage is TRBJ1-2; 7 bases are shared with TRBD1. The germline V gene encodes CDR1 MNHEY and CDR2 SVGAGI. Trimming removed 6 bases from V and 6 bases from J; junction bases left unmatched: 7. The CDR3 has 13 residues. The CDR3 DNA sequence: TGTGCCAGCAGCCCTCCGGGACAGCATGGCTACACCTTC. Its translation is CASSPPGQHGYTF.

This chain links TRBV18 with TRBJ1-1; D unresolved. With 3 bases removed from V and 0 bases from J, the gap between germline ends came to 14 bases. The CDR3 totals 16 residues. Germline lookup yields CDR1 KGHSH and CDR2 LQKENI. The CDR3 loop reads CASSPLPAVMNTEAFF. The DNA of the CDR3 is TGTGCCAGCTCACCGCTACCGGCCGTAATGAACACTGAAGCTTTCTTT.

The rearrangement uses TRBV6-5 and TRBJ2-3; no reliable D call. Germline assignment: CDR1 MNHEY and CDR2 SVGAGI. The CDR3 runs 14 residues. V dropped 10 bases and J dropped 3 bases, with 17 bases sitting between them. The CDR3 nucleotides are TGTGCCAAGAATCCGGGCCTATCAACAGATACGCAGTATTTT. Amino acid sequence: CAKNPGLSTDTQYF.

This chain uses TRBV21-1 with TRBJ1-1. TRBV21-1 is a listed pseudogene. The CDR3 is made up of 14 amino acids. CDR3 bases: TGTGCCAGCAGCAATCCGGGCTCGAGGACTGAAGCTTTCTTT. It is translated as CASSNPGSRTEAFF.

The J gene is TRBJ2-7, the V gene TRBV7-2; 10 positions match TRBD2. The germline V gene encodes CDR1 SGHTA and CDR2 FQGNSA. The V and J ends lost 2 bases and 0 bases, in that order; junction bases with no gene match: 4. This CDR3 region has 16 residues. This CDR3 is CASSLWSSGGSYEQYF. In DNA, the CDR3 is TGTGCCAGCAGCTTATGGTCTAGCGGGGGCTCCTACGAGCAGTACTTC.

V usage is TRBV4-3 and J usage is TRBJ2-3; 9 nucleotides match TRBD1. Unmatched junction bases numbered 2, after V lost 3 bases and J lost 1 base. Germline CDR1 reads LGHNA; CDR2 reads YSLEER. The CDR3 spans 15 residues. This CDR3 is CASSQRDRGTDTQYF. Written as DNA, the CDR3 is TGCGCCAGCAGCCAGCGGGACAGGGGCACAGATACGCAGTATTTT.

The chain has TRBV4-3 and TRBJ2-7; TRBD2 might be the D (6 bases). CDR3 length: 15 residues. Trimming left V 0 bases short and J 2 bases short, with 11 bases between. The V gene's germline CDR1 is LGHNA and CDR2 YSLEER. In DNA form, the CDR3 reads TGCGCCAGCAGCCAAGATTGGGGGGTGGCCTACGAGCAGTACTTC. This translates into CASSQDWGVAYEQYF.

Details on this clone: Distinct nucleotide sequences in the sample also encode this CDR3. The CDR3 DNA sequence: TGCGCCAGCAGCTTGGATCCCAACACCGGGGAGCTGTTTTTT. Its protein is CASSLDPNTGELFF. This chain uses TRBV5-1 with TRBJ2-2; D ambiguous. CDR1 is SGHRS and CDR2 is YFSETQ in the germline V gene. Trimming left V 0 bases short and J 2 bases short, with 5 bases between. The CDR3 spans 14 residues.

The chain links TRBV29-1 to TRBJ2-2, with D perhaps TRBD1 (5 bases). The length of the CDR3 is 14 residues. Trimming left V 6 bases short and J 5 bases short, with 16 bases between. Germline assignment: CDR1 SQVTM and CDR2 ANQGSEA. The CDR3 is CSVYINRLTGELFF. As DNA, the CDR3 is TGCAGCGTCTATATTAACAGGCTTACCGGGGAGCTGTTTTTT.